The subject of this entry is one T cell receptor beta chain. The antigen remains undetermined. This entry is derived from a study of shared clonotypes between healthy human individuals. About the research overall: Researchers assigned three CD4 naive, three CD4 memory, two CD8 naive and one CD8 memory plate to each donor.

Germline V gene lookup returns CDR1 LGHNA and CDR2 YSLEER. The CDR3 covers 16 residues. The V segment lost 1 base and the J segment 8 bases; nucleotides outside the gene matches: 9. Once extracted for a subset, genomic DNA was divided evenly among several immunoSEQ plates. TCRdb's copy holds only in-frame clones and misses some; the assay was immunoSEQ multiplex PCR. The sample records about 1,800,000 clones, approximately 94% being singletons. Study-wide points: Shared clonotypes across all four donors exceeded non-shared ones in generation probability. Among a handful of donors, approximately 5% of naive CD4 clonotypes were found in common.

Terminally differentiated effector memory CD45RA+ cells were excluded from the naive CD8 cells, which were CD45RO-negative and positively selected for CCR7. The TCR comes from a man younger than 35 in good health. The specimen sequenced was naive CD8+ T cells sorted from blood. The chain joins TRBV4-3 to TRBJ2-1; 9 bases are a match to TRBD2. CDR3 loop: CASSQVDSGSYYEQFF. DNA of the CDR3: TGCGCCAGCAGCCAAGTGGATAGCGGGAGTTACTATGAGCAGTTCTTC.